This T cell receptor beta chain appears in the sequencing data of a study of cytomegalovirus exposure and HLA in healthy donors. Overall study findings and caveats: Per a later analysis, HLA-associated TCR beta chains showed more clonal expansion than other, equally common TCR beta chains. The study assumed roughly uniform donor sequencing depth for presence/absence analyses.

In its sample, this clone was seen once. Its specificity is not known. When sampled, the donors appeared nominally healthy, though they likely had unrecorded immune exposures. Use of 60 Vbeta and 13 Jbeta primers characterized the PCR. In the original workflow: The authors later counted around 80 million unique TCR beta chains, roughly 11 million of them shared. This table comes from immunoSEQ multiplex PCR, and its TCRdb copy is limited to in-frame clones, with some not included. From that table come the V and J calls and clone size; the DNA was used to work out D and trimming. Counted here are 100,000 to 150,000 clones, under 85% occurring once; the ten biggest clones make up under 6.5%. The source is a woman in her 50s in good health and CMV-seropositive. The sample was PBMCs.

CDR3 sequence (DNA): TGCAGCGTTTCAGGGCTTAATACAGATACGCAGTATTTT. Residues: CSVSGLNTDTQYF. The J gene is TRBJ2-3, the V gene TRBV29-1; possible D gene TRBD1, 5 bases. This CDR3 region has 13 residues. Trimming stripped 5 bases from V and 3 bases from J, with 12 bases between. Germline CDR1 SQVTM, CDR2 ANQGSEA.